The rows below give T cell receptor beta chains drawn from one sample of a study of blood T cell repertoires in COVID-19. Measured with immunoSEQ multiplex PCR; TCRdb has only the in-frame clones, and not every one. This sample yields about 140,000 clones, of which 88% are seen a single time; about 1.5% belongs to the top ten. Material: peripheral blood. Source of these receptors: a woman aged 60-70 years with acute or convalescent COVID-19. CDR3s include the opening cysteine and the closing phenylalanine or tryptophan. Fields, in order: J gene, V gene, CDR3 length, D gene, clone size, CDR3 DNA, CDR3 protein. A D gene is named only where the DNA matches it firmly. The listing skips clone size in some rows; elsewhere it reads once, few, many or a size class.

J: TRBJ2-2; V: TRBV28; length: 14; D: -; size: -; DNA: TGTGCCACCACGTCGGCGGGGGCCACCGGGGAGCTGTTTTTT; CDR3: CATTSAGATGELFF
J: TRBJ2-1; V: TRBV5-1; length: 15; D: TRBD2; size: -; DNA: TGCGCCAGCAGCATACTAGCGGGGGCGAACAATGAGCAGTTCTTC; CDR3: CASSILAGANNEQFF
J: TRBJ2-1; V: TRBV7-9; length: 12; D: -; size: -; DNA: TGTGCCAGCAGCTCACGTTTCGGTGAGCAGTTCTTC; CDR3: CASSSRFGEQFF
J: TRBJ2-1; V: TRBV18; length: 14; D: -; size: once; DNA: TGTGCCAGCTCACCGGCACGGGGTAACCCTGAGCAGTTCTTC; CDR3: CASSPARGNPEQFF
J: TRBJ2-5; V: TRBV7-2; length: 15; D: TRBD1; size: few; DNA: TGTGCCAGCAGCCCTCGACAGGGTCCCCAAGAGACCCAGTACTTC; CDR3: CASSPRQGPQETQYF
J: TRBJ1-4; V: TRBV27; length: 12; D: -; size: -; DNA: TGTGCCAGCAGAGAACGGGTGGGAAAACTGTTTTTT; CDR3: CASRERVGKLFF
J: TRBJ1-5; V: TRBV7-2; length: 14; D: TRBD1; size: -; DNA: TGTGCCAGCAGCAAGGGACAGTGGGATCAGCCCCAGCATTTT; CDR3: CASSKGQWDQPQHF
J: TRBJ1-2; V: TRBV7-9; length: 13; D: -; size: -; DNA: TGTGCCAGCAGCCCGGGGATGGGTTATGGCTACACCTTC; CDR3: CASSPGMGYGYTF
J: TRBJ2-1; V: TRBV4-2; length: 20; D: TRBD2; size: few; DNA: TGTGCCAGCACCCCTCTCCCAGCGGTAGCGGGGGGTTCATCCTACAATGAGCAGTTCTTC; CDR3: CASTPLPAVAGGSSYNEQFF
J: TRBJ1-3; V: TRBV2; length: 13; D: -; size: few; DNA: TGTGCCAGCAGTGGGGCTGGTGGAAACACCATATATTTT; CDR3: CASSGAGGNTIYF
J: TRBJ1-4; V: TRBV19; length: 16; D: TRBD1; size: -; DNA: TGTGCCAGTAGTAATCCTAACAGGGGACACAATGAAAAACTGTTTTTT; CDR3: CASSNPNRGHNEKLFF
J: TRBJ1-2; V: TRBV10-1; length: 16; D: -; size: few; DNA: TGCGCCAGCAGTGTAATATGCTTATTAGCTAACTATGGCTACACCTTC; CDR3: CASSVICLLANYGYTF
J: TRBJ2-2; V: TRBV9; length: 15; D: TRBD2; size: once; DNA: TGTGCCAGCAGCGTAGACGGGAGGCGGAGCGGGGAGCTGTTTTTT; CDR3: CASSVDGRRSGELFF
J: TRBJ1-2; V: TRBV10-3; length: 15; D: -; size: -; DNA: TGTGCCATCAGGTTGACAGCATTCTTGAACTATGGCTACACCTTC; CDR3: CAIRLTAFLNYGYTF
J: TRBJ1-2; V: TRBV5-1; length: 15; D: TRBD1; size: -; DNA: TGCGCCAGCAGCTTTGGGACAGGGGCCTCCTATGGCTACACCTTC; CDR3: CASSFGTGASYGYTF
J: TRBJ2-3; V: TRBV27; length: 17; D: TRBD2; size: -; DNA: TGTGCCAGCAGTTTACGGGTAGGACTAGCGGGCACAGATACGCAGTATTTT; CDR3: CASSLRVGLAGTDTQYF
J: TRBJ2-2; V: TRBV9; length: 19; D: TRBD2; size: few; DNA: TGTGCCAGCAGCTCCGGGACTAGCGGGGAACACTGGAGGACCGGGGAGCTGTTTTTT; CDR3: CASSSGTSGEHWRTGELFF
J: TRBJ1-4; V: TRBV5-1; length: 15; D: TRBD1; size: -; DNA: TGCGCCAGCAGCCTCGACAGGGGGCAGGAGGAAAAACTGTTTTTT; CDR3: CASSLDRGQEEKLFF